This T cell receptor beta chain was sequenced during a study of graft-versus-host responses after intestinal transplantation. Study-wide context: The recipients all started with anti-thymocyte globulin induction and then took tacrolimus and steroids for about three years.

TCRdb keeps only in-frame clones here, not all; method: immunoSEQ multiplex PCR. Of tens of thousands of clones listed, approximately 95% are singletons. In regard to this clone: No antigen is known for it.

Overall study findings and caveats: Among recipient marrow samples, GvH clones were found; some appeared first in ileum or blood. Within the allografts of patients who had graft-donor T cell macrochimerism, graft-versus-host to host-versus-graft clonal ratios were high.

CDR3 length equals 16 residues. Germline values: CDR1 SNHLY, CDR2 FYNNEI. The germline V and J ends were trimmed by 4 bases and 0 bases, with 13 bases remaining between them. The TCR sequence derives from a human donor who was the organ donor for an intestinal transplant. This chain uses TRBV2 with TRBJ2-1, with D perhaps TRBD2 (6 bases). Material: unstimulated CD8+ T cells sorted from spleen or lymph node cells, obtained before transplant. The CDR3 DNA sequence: TGTGCCAGCAGTGGCGAGCGGAGGGGCTCCTACAATGAGCAGTTCTTC. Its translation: CASSGERRGSYNEQFF.